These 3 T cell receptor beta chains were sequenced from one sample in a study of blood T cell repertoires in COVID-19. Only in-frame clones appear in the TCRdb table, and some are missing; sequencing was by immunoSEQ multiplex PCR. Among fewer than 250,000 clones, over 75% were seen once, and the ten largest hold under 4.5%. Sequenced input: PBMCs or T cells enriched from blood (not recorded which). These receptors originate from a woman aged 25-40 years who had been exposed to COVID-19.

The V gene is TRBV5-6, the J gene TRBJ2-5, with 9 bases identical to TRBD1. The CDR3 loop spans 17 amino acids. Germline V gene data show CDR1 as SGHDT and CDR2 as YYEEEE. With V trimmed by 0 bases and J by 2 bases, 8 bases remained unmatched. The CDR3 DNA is TGTGCCAGCAGCTTGGGGCCGGACAGGGGTAGGCAAGAGACCCAGTACTTC. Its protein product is CASSLGPDRGRQETQYF.

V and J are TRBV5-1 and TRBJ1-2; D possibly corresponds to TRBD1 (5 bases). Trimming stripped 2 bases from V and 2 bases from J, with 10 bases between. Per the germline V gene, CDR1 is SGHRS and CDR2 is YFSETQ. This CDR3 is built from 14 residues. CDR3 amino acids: CASSFGRGNYGYTF. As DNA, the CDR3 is TGCGCCAGCAGCTTCGGTAGGGGAAACTATGGCTACACCTTC.

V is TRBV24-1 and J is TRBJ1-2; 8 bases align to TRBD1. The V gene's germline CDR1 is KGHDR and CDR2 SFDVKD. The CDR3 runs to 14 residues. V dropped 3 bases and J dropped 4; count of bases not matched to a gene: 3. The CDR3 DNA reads TGTGCCACCAGTGATCAGGGGGCTGGCTATGGCTACACCTTC. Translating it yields CATSDQGAGYGYTF.